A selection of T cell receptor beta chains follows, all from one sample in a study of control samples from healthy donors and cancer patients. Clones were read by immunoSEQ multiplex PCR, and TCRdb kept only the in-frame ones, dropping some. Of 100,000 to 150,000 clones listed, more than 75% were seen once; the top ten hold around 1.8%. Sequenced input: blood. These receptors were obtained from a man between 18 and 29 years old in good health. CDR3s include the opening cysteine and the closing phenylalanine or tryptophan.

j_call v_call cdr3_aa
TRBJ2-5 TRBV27 CASSSRPWETQYF
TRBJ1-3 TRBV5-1 CASSTGTLLSGNTIYF
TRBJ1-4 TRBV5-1 CASRVVGATNEKLFF
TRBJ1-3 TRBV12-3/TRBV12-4 CASTPVGRGTIYF
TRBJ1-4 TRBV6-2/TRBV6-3 CASSYGRGGSEKLFF
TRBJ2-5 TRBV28 CASSHGQGWETQYF
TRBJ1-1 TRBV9 CASSVIVNTEAFF
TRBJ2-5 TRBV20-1 CSALKGTQYF
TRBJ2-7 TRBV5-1 CASTLKGVDEQYF
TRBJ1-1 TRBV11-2 CASKLQPSTEAFF
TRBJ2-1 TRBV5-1 CASSTGLAGGSGTYNEQFF
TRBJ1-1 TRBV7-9 CAQTAGNTEAFF
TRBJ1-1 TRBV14 CASSNSLQAFF
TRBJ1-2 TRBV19 CASSIGRDYGYTF
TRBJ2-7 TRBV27 CASSLRRGGLSSEQYF
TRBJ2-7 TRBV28 CASSPTTGPYEQYF
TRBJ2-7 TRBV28 CASTGGYWYEQYF
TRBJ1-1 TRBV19 CASSIDRPGGKTEAFF
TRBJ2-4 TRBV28 CASSLGGTKNIQYF
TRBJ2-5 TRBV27 CASSHPATSQETQYF
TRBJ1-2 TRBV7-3 CASSMYPGQGYGYTF
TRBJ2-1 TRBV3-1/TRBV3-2 CASSQGLAGLYEQFF
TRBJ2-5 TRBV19 CASRGSGSGETQYF
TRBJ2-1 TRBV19 CASSRGQWGNEQFF
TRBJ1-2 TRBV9 CASSVGQGVLYGYTF
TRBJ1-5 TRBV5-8 CASSLWGFNQPQHF
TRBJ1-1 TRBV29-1 CSAWTGSNEAFF
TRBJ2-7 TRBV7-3 CASSLREGEQYF
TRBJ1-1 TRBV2 CASSPQGARTEAFF
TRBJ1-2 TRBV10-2 CASSEYHGYTF
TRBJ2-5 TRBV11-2 CASSLGGSNRQETQYF
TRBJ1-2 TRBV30 CAWKDRGFWGYTF
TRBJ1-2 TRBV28 CASSLLSPRSGQGDRDGYTF
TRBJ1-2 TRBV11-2 CASSLDPVHRYGYTF
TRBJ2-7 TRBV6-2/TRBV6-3 CASSYSTSGSSYEQYF
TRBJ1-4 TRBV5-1 CASSPRGSNTNEKLFF
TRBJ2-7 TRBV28 CASKIQGGVLYEQYF
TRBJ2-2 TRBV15 CATSRERGGDTGELFF
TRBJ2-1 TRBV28 CASSFTRQASGYNEQFF
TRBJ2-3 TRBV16 CASSRGGQGTSTDTQYF
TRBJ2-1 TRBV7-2 CASSFLAGSYNEQFF